One sample yielded the 20 T cell receptor beta chains listed below, sequenced in a study of blood T cell repertoires in COVID-19. Libraries were prepared by immunoSEQ multiplex PCR; TCRdb keeps only in-frame clonotypes and omits some of them. Of some 260,000 clones listed, around 88% were seen once; the top ten hold roughly 6.8%. Sequencing was done on a sample of peripheral blood. The receptors derive from a woman aged 25 to 45 with COVID-19, enrolled during active disease.

The chain combines TRBV4-1 with TRBJ2-2, with D maybe TRBD1 (6 bases). Germline CDR1 reads MGHRA; CDR2 reads YSYEKL. CDR3 size: 14 residues. Trimming stripped 4 bases from V and 9 bases from J, with 15 bases between. CDR3: CASSLLIRDRELFF. Here the CDR3 DNA reads TGCGCCAGCAGCCTACTAATCCGGGACAGGGAGCTGTTTTTT.

The chain employs TRBV4-3 and TRBJ1-2, with D possibly TRBD1 on 6 matching bases. This CDR3 comprises 13 residues. The ends were cut back, 0 bases at V and 8 bases at J, with 10 bases in the middle. Per germline, CDR1 LGHNA and CDR2 YSLEER. For the CDR3, the DNA is TGCGCCAGCAGCCAAGAACAGGGCAGCGGCTACACCTTC. This sequence encodes CASSQEQGSGYTF.

The chain recombines TRBV6-5 with TRBJ1-2, with D perhaps TRBD1 (5 bases). Per germline, CDR1 MNHEY and CDR2 SVGAGI. V was pared by 3 bases and J by 4 bases, with 12 bases between. The CDR3 covers 14 residues. This chain's CDR3 is CASSYTQGPYGYTF. The DNA of the CDR3 is TGTGCCAGCAGTTATACCCAGGGCCCCTATGGCTACACCTTC.

The chain joins TRBV6-1 to TRBJ2-3; the D is unclear. Looked up from germline, CDR1 is MNHNS and CDR2 is SASEGT. V dropped 0 bases and J dropped 6 bases, with 10 bases sitting between them. The CDR3 spans 14 residues. CDR3 DNA: TGTGCCAGCAGTGAAGCGCTTCACCGGGATACGCAGTATTTT. Its translation: CASSEALHRDTQYF.

This clone occurred a few times. The J gene is TRBJ1-6, the V gene TRBV28, with D unresolved. The germline CDR1 and CDR2 sequences are MDHEN and SYDVKM. This CDR3 has 14 residues. The V gene lost 2 bases and the J gene lost 7 bases, with 9 bases spanning the gap. As DNA, the CDR3 is TGTGCCAGCAGTTTAGGGCAGGAAAATTCACCCCTCCACTTT. This gives the protein CASSLGQENSPLHF.

V gene TRBV11-2 combines with J gene TRBJ2-5; tentative D call: TRBD2 (5 bases). The V gene's germline CDR1 is SGHAT and CDR2 FQNNGV. Trimming removed 3 bases from V and 3 bases from J, with 8 bases in between. The CDR3 has 13 amino acids. CDR3 region: CASSFSGEETQYF. The CDR3 DNA reads TGTGCCAGCAGCTTTTCCGGGGAAGAGACCCAGTACTTC.

The CDR3 region has the DNA TGTGCCATCAGTGATTATACTAGCGGGAGCGAAGAGACCCAGTACTTC. This sequence encodes CAISDYTSGSEETQYF. This sequence joins TRBV10-3 and TRBJ2-5; TRBD2 agrees at 11 bases. J was trimmed by 3 bases and V by 3 bases; bases with no gene match: 6. The CDR3 is 16 amino acids. Germline loops: CDR1 ENHRY, CDR2 SYGVKD.

This clone has a handful of counts. V usage is TRBV11-2 and J usage is TRBJ2-3; D ambiguous. CDR1 is SGHAT and CDR2 is FQNNGV in the germline V gene. Trimming took off 6 bases at V and 7 bases at J, with 8 bases between the two ends. The CDR3 is made up of 11 amino acids. For the CDR3, the DNA is TGTGCCAGCAGTTTCCAAAATACGCAGTATTTT. Its translation: CASSFQNTQYF.

This clone came up once. The chain combines TRBV29-1 with TRBJ1-1; 10 bases line up with TRBD1. V was clipped by 7 bases and J by 4 bases; unmatched bases: 9. The CDR3 has 14 residues. Germline V gene sequence: CDR1 SQVTM, CDR2 ANQGSEA. The DNA for the CDR3 is TGCAGCGCCACGAGGACAGGGGGGGGCACTGAAGCTTTCTTT. This gives the protein CSATRTGGGTEAFF.

The CDR3 reads CASGGQSGANVLTF. The CDR3 coding sequence is TGTGCCAGTGGCGGGCAGTCTGGGGCCAACGTCCTGACTTTC. This chain connects TRBV27 to TRBJ2-6, with D possibly matching TRBD2 (5 bases). Trimming left V 9 bases short and J 1 base short, with 10 bases between. CDR3 length equals 14 residues. The germline CDR1 and CDR2 sequences are MNHEY and SMNVEV (reference sequence).

This clone has a single count. The gene calls are TRBV9 and TRBJ1-3, with a weak D call TRBD1 (5 bases). The germline V gene encodes CDR1 SGDLS and CDR2 YYNGEE. The length of the CDR3 is 15 residues. V was cut by 3 bases and J by 1 base, with 11 bases left in between. The CDR3 region is CASSAGGVSGNTIYF. The CDR3, as DNA: TGTGCCAGCAGCGCCGGGGGGGTTTCTGGAAACACCATATATTTT.

The V gene is TRBV7-2, the J gene TRBJ2-2; TRBD1 matches 7 bases. This CDR3 region has 16 residues. The ends lost 0 bases at V and 7 bases at J; junction bases unmatched: 8. Germline assignment: CDR1 SGHTA and CDR2 FQGNSA. The CDR3 DNA is TGTGCCAGCAGCTTAGCTCCAGGGGGTGTCAGCGGGGAGCTGTTTTTT. Protein: CASSLAPGGVSGELFF.

This rearrangement joins TRBV2 to TRBJ1-1; the D gene is possibly TRBD1 (5 bases). Germline CDR1 and CDR2: SNHLY and FYNNEI. The length of the CDR3 is 15 residues. V was shortened by 4 bases and J by 1 base, with 13 bases between the two germline ends. CDR3 sequence (DNA): TGTGCCAGCAGTGTCGGGGGTAGGAGGAACACTGAAGCTTTCTTT. It yields the protein CASSVGGRRNTEAFF.

V usage is TRBV5-6 and J usage is TRBJ1-5, with D hard to call. The CDR3 length is 14 residues. Trimming stripped 0 bases from V and 3 bases from J, with 7 bases between. Germline V gives CDR1 SGHDT, CDR2 YYEEEE. The CDR3 sequence is CASSLEGVNQPQHF. In nucleotides, the CDR3 is TGTGCCAGCAGCTTGGAAGGAGTCAATCAGCCCCAGCATTTT. Variable domain in full (rest from reference TRBV5-6 and TRBJ1-5): DAGVTQSPTHLIKTRGQQVTLRCSPKSGHDTVSWYQQALGQGPQFIFQYYEEEERQRGNFPDRFSGHQFPNYSSELNVNALLLGDSALYLCASSLEGVNQPQHFGDGTRLSIL.

This chain links TRBV18 with TRBJ1-2; the match to TRBD1 covers 9 bases. The CDR3 has 17 residues. Trimming at V came to 3 bases and at J to 2 bases, leaving 10 bases not matched to a gene. Germline assignment: CDR1 KGHSH and CDR2 LQKENI. This CDR3 reads CASSPLMGTGYNYGYTF. CDR3 in DNA: TGTGCCAGCTCACCTCTCATGGGGACAGGGTACAACTATGGCTACACCTTC.

This chain connects TRBV9 to TRBJ2-1, with TRBD2 matching 9 bases. Germline loops: CDR1 SGDLS, CDR2 YYNGEE. V trimming: 0 bases; J trimming: 7 bases; junction bases outside the gene matches: 5. CDR3 length: 15 amino acids. CDR3 in DNA: TGTGCCAGCAGCGTAGGGCGGGGGGGCAATAATGAGCAGTTCTTC. Translating it yields CASSVGRGGNNEQFF.

This clone was observed a single time. The gene calls are TRBV7-8 and TRBJ2-1, with D perhaps matching TRBD2 (5 bases). V gave up 4 bases and J gave up 4 bases, with 8 bases separating them. From germline, CDR1 is SGHVS and CDR2 FQNEAQ. This CDR3 is 13 amino acids long. The DNA of the CDR3 is TGTGCCAGCAGCTCCGGGGTATACAATGAGCAGTTCTTC. It encodes CASSSGVYNEQFF.

This clone has a count of ten or more. The chain couples TRBV6-6 to TRBJ1-2, with D tentatively TRBD1 (5 bases). Germline-derived CDR1 and CDR2 are MNHNY and SVGAGI (reference sequence). CDR3 length: 15 amino acids. V gave up 6 bases and J gave up 8 bases, with 22 bases separating them. CDR3 protein: CASSLANIRDGGYTF. In DNA, the CDR3 is TGTGCCAGCAGCCTAGCGAATATTAGGGACGGGGGCTACACCTTC.

The chain combines TRBV4-3 with TRBJ1-6; 8 nucleotides match TRBD1. J lost 6 bases, V lost 0 bases, and 7 bases had no gene match. Germline CDR1 and CDR2: LGHNA and YSLEER. The CDR3 spans 17 residues. CDR3 residues: CASSQDGQGARNSPLHF. CDR3 DNA sequence: TGCGCCAGCAGCCAAGATGGTCAGGGGGCGCGTAATTCACCCCTCCACTTT.

This clone was seen only a few times. The V gene is TRBV5-1, the J gene TRBJ1-2; 7 bases are a match to TRBD1. The V and J ends lost 3 bases and 6 bases, in that order; junction bases with no gene match: 5. The CDR3 runs 13 residues. Looked up from germline, CDR1 is SGHRS and CDR2 is YFSETQ. The CDR3 is CASSSQTGNGYTF. DNA of the CDR3: TGCGCCAGCAGCTCACAGACAGGGAATGGCTACACCTTC. The variable domain in full, with the rest retrieved from reference TRBV5-1 and TRBJ1-2, is KAGVTQTPRYLIKTRGQQVTLSCSPISGHRSVSWYQQTPGQGLQFLFEYFSETQRNKGNFPGRFSGRQFSNSRSEMNVSTLELGDSALYLCASSSQTGNGYTFGSGTRLTVV.